This T cell receptor beta chain was captured in a study of Ad26.COV2.S vaccination and SARS-CoV-2 variants. Sequenced by immunoSEQ multiplex PCR; TCRdb stores in-frame clones only, minus some. The profile covers 350,000 to 400,000 clones, with approximately 91% appearing a single time and roughly 3.2% taken by the ten largest. The V end lost 1 base, the J end lost 1 base, and 7 bases lay between the germline ends. This CDR3 region has 13 residues. Germline V gives CDR1 GTSNPN, CDR2 SVGIG (reference sequence). Specified treatment: some 20 received Ad26.COV2.S at low or high dose, single or two shots; about five received placebo; per-sample allocation not given. Sampling was done on day 63 after the first vaccine or placebo injection.

The gene calls are TRBV30 and TRBJ1-1; the D is unclear. This receptor was obtained from a person aged 18-65 years who received the Ad26.COV2.S COVID-19 vaccine or a placebo. The source material was peripheral blood, sampled in a trial of Ad26.COV2.S vaccine versus placebo. As DNA, the CDR3 is TGTGCCTGGAGTGGGGCGAGGAACACTGAAGCTTTCTTT. It translates to CAWSGARNTEAFF.